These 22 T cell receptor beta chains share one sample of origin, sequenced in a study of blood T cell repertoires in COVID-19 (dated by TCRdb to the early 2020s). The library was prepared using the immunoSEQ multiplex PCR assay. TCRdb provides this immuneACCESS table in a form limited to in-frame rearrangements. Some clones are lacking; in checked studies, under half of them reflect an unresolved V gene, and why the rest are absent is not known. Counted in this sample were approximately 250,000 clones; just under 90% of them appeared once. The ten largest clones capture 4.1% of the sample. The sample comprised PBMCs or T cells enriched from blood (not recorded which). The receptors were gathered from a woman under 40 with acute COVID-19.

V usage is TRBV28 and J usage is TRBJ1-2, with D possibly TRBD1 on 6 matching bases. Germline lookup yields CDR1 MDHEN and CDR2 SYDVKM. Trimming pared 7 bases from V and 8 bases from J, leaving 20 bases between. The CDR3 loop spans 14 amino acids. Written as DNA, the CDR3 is TGTGCCAGCACCCTTTGGGGGGGCCCGCAGGGCTACACCTTC. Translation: CASTLWGGPQGYTF.

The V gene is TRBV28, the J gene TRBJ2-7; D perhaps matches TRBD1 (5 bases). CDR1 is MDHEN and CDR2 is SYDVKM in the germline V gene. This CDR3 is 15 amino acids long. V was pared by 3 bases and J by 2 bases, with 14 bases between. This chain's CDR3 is CASSLVAGRTYEQYF. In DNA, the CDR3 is TGTGCCAGCAGTTTGGTGGCAGGGCGCACCTACGAGCAGTACTTC.

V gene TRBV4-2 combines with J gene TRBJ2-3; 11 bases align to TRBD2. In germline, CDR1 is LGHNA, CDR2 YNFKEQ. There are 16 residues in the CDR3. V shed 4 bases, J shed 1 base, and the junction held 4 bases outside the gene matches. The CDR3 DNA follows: TGTGCCAGCAGCCTACCGGGACTAGCGGGCACAGATACGCAGTATTTT. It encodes CASSLPGLAGTDTQYF.

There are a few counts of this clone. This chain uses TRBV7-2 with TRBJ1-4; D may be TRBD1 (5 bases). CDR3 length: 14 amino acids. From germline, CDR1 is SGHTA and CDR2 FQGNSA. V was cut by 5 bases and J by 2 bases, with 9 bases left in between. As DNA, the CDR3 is TGTGCCAGCAGCCCCCAGGGTACTAATGAAAAACTGTTTTTT. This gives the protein CASSPQGTNEKLFF.

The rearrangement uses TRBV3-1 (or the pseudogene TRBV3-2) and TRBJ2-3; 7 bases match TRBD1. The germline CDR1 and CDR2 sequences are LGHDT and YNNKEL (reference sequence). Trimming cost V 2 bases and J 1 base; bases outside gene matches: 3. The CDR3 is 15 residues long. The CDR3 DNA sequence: TGTGCCAGCAGCCAACCCGACAGGGGCACAGATACGCAGTATTTT. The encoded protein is CASSQPDRGTDTQYF.

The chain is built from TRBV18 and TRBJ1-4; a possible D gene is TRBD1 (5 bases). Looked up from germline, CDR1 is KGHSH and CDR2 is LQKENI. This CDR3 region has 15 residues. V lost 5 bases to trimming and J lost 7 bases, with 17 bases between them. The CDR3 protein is CASSGAARLGEKLFF. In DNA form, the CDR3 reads TGTGCCAGCTCAGGGGCCGCCAGGTTAGGTGAAAAACTGTTTTTT.

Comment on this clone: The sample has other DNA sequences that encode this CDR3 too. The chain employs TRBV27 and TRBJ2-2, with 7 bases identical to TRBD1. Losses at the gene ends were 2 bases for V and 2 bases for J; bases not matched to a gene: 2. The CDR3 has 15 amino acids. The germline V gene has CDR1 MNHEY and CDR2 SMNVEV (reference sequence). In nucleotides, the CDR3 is TGTGCCAGCAGTTTAGGGACAGTTAACACCGGGGAGCTGTTTTTT. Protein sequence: CASSLGTVNTGELFF.

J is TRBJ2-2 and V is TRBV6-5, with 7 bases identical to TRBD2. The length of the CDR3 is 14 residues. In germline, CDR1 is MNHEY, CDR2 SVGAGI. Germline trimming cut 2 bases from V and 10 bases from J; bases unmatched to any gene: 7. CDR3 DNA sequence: TGTGCCAGCAGTTACGTGAGCGGGGCCGCGGAGCTGTTTTTT. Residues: CASSYVSGAAELFF.

DNA of the CDR3: TGTGCCAGCAGCCAGAAGAACAGGGCCACCGGGGAGCTGTTTTTT. Protein: CASSQKNRATGELFF. The J gene is TRBJ2-2, the V gene TRBV3-1 (or the pseudogene TRBV3-2), with D maybe TRBD1 (6 bases). From germline, CDR1 is LGHDT and CDR2 YNNKEL (reference sequence). The germline V and J ends were trimmed by 3 bases and 4 bases, with 12 bases remaining between them. This CDR3 has 15 amino acids.

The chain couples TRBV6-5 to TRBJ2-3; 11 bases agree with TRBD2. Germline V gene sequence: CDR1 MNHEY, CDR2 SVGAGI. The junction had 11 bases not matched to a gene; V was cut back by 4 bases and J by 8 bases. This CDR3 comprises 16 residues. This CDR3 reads CASSSPGLAAPGTQYF. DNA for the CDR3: TGTGCCAGCAGTTCCCCGGGACTAGCGGCGCCCGGTACGCAGTATTTT.

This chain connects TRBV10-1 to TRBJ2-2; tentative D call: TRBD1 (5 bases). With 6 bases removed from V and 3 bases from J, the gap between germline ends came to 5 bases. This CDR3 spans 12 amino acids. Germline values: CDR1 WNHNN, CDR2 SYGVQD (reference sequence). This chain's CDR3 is CASSRDTGELFF. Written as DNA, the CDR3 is TGCGCCAGCAGCAGGGACACCGGGGAGCTGTTTTTT.

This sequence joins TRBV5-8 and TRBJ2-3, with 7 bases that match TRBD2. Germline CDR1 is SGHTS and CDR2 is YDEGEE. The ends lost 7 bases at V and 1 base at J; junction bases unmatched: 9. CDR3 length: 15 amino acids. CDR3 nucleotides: TGTGCCAGCGGACCCGGGGCGGGAGGCACAGATACGCAGTATTTT. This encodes CASGPGAGGTDTQYF.

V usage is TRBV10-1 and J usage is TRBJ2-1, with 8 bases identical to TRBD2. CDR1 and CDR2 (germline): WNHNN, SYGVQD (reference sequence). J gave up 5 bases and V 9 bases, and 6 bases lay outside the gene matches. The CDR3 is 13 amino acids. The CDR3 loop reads CASTSGPNNEQFF. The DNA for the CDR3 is TGCGCCAGTACTAGCGGCCCTAACAATGAGCAGTTCTTC.

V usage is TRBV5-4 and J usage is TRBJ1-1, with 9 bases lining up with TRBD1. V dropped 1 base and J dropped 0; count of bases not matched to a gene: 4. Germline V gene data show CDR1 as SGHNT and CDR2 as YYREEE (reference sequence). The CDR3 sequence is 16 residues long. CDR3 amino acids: CASSLYGQGLNTEAFF. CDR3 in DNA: TGTGCCAGCAGCTTGTACGGACAGGGGTTGAACACTGAAGCTTTCTTT.

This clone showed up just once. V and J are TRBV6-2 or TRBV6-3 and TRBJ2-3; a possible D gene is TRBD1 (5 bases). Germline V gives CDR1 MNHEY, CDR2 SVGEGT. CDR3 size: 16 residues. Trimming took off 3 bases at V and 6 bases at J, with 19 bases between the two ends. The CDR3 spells CASSYGQTFPLDTQYF. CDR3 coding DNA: TGTGCCAGCAGTTATGGACAAACATTCCCGTTGGATACGCAGTATTTT.

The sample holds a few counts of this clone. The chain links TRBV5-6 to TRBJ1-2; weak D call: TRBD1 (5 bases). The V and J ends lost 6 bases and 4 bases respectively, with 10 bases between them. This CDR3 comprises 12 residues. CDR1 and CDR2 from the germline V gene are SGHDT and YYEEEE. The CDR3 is CASTSDSYGYTF. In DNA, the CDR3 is TGTGCCAGCACCTCAGACAGCTATGGCTACACCTTC.

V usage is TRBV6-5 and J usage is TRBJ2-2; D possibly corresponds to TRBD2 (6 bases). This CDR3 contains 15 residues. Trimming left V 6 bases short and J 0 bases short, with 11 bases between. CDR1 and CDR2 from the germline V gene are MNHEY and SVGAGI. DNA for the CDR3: TGTGCCAGCAGGGGACCGGGAGCGAACACCGGGGAGCTGTTTTTT. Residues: CASRGPGANTGELFF.

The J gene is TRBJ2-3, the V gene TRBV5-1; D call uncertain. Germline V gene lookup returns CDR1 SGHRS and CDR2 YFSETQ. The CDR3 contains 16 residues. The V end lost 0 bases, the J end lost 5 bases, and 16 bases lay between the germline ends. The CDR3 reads CASSLVPPPSRDTQYF. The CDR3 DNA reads TGCGCCAGCAGCTTGGTACCCCCTCCCTCGCGAGATACGCAGTATTTT.

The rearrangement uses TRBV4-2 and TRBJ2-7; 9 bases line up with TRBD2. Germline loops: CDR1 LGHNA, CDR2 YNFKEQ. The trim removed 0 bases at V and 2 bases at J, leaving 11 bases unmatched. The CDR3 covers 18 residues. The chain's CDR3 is CASSQELSSGRTTYEQYF. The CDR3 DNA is TGTGCCAGCAGCCAAGAATTGAGCAGCGGGAGGACCACCTACGAGCAGTACTTC.

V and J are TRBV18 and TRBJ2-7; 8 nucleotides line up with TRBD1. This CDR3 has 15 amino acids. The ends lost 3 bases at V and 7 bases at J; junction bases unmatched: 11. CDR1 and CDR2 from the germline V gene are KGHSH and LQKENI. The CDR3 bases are TGTGCCAGCTCACCCCGGGACAGGCATAGGGGGGAGCAGTACTTC. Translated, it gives CASSPRDRHRGEQYF.

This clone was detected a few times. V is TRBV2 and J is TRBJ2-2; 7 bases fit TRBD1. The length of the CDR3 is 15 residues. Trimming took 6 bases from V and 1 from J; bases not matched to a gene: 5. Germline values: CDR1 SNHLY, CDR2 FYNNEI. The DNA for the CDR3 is TGTGCCAGCAGACAGACAGGGAAGAACACCGGGGAGCTGTTTTTT. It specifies CASRQTGKNTGELFF. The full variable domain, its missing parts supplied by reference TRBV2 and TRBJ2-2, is EPEVTQTPSHQVTQMGQEVILRCVPISNHLYFYWYRQILGQKVEFLVSFYNNEISEKSEIFDDQFSVERPDGSNFTLKIRSTKLEDSAMYFCASRQTGKNTGELFFGEGSRLTVL.

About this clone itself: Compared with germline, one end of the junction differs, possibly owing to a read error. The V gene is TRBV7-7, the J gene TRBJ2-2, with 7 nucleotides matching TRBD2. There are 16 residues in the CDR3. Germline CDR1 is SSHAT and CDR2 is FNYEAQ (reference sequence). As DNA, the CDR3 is TGTGCTAGCAGCCCTCCAGGGAAAGGGAGGGCCGGGGAGCTGTTTTTT. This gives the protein CASSPPGKGRAGELFF.